There are a few counts of the clone carrying this T cell receptor (beta chain). Its target is unknown. The data stem from a study of OX40 agonist ivuxolimab in advanced cancers. The CDR3 length is 11 residues. Deletions cut 1 base from V and 5 bases from J, with 3 bases between. CDR1 MGHRA and CDR2 YSYEKL come from the germline V gene. TCRdb's table, derived via immunoSEQ multiplex PCR, lists solely in-frame clones and lacks some. The sample gives approximately 40,000 clones, 75% to 85% of which show up once; less than 25% is in the top ten. Regarding the study as a whole: On average, CD8+ T cells had more expanded clones than CD4+.

The sequence was collected from an adult with an advanced solid tumor such as melanoma, head and neck, liver or kidney cancer. Here the sequenced sample was CD4+ or CD8+ T cells sorted from blood, taken in a trial of the OX40 agonist ivuxolimab. The chain has TRBV4-1 and TRBJ2-7; D not certain. The CDR3 DNA is TGCGCCAGCAGCCAAGGAGACGAGCAGTACTTC. This codes for CASSQGDEQYF.